This T cell receptor (beta chain) came from a study of breast tumors, draining lymph nodes, adjacent tissues. Comment on this clonotype: Its antigen is as yet unknown.

Breast cancer patients provided tissue from their axillary draining lymph nodes. Using its own MiXCR run on the multiplex PCR reads, TCRdb lists one record per CDR3 protein. The profile shows more than 200,000 distinct CDR3 sequences, about a third of them singletons. Study-wide results and limits: Data only fit, rather than demonstrated, lymph node origin of most tumor T cells. Compared with basal-like, luminal-like tumors shared significantly more repertoire with nontumor tissue.

This clonotype was sampled from a female donor with breast cancer. Some clones in this sample may be carry-over from other donors' samples. Sequenced: axillary lymph node tissue.

The CDR3 sequence is CASSIRANVLTF. The CDR3 coding sequence is TGTGCCAGTAGTATTCGAGCTAACGTCCTGACTTTC. This rearrangement joins TRBV19 to TRBJ2-6; D is uncertain. Germline-derived CDR1 and CDR2 are LNHDA and SQIVND (reference sequence). The CDR3 sequence is 12 residues long. The V end lost 3 bases, the J end lost 10 bases, and 7 bases lay between the germline ends.